One sample yielded the 12 T cell receptor beta chains listed below, sequenced in a study of early T cells in non-severe SARS-CoV-2 infection. TCRdb reanalysed the 5' RACE reads using MiXCR and keeps one entry per CDR3 protein. The sample lists 30,000 or so distinct CDR3 sequences; 3% to 5% were seen once. What was sequenced was whole blood. These receptors originate from an adult who was a healthcare worker with PCR-confirmed SARS-CoV-2 infection or an uninfected control (not recorded which).

The chain has TRBV12-3 or TRBV12-4 and TRBJ2-7, with TRBD1 as a possible D gene (6 bases). Trimming stripped 4 bases from V and 2 bases from J, with 15 bases between. The CDR3 runs to 15 residues. The CDR3 DNA sequence: TGTGCCAGCAGTTCCACCAGGACAGCAACCTACGAGCAGTACTTC. Residues: CASSSTRTATYEQYF.

This clonotype appeared many times. The rearrangement joins TRBV29-1 to TRBJ1-4, with D possibly matching TRBD1 (6 bases). With 6 bases removed from V and 8 bases from J, the gap between germline ends came to 10 bases. CDR1 is SQVTM, CDR2 ANQGSEA, per germline. There are 11 residues in the CDR3. CDR3 in amino acids: CSVNREEKLFF. The CDR3 DNA reads TGCAGCGTGAACAGGGAGGAAAAACTGTTTTTT.

By its share, this clonotype is medium-sized (0.01 to 0.1%). CDR3 sequence: CSVEGSGTNEKLFF. The DNA of the CDR3 is TGCAGCGTTGAAGGGTCAGGGACTAATGAAAAACTGTTTTTT. The chain uses TRBV29-1 and TRBJ1-4, with D maybe TRBD1 (5 bases). This CDR3 comprises 14 residues. The V and J ends lost 1 base and 2 bases respectively, with 8 bases between them. Germline V gene sequence: CDR1 SQVTM, CDR2 ANQGSEA.

The table lists this clonotype with many counts. V is TRBV9 and J is TRBJ1-2; 10 nucleotides match TRBD1. Germline V gene sequence: CDR1 SGDLS, CDR2 YYNGEE. CDR3 length: 16 amino acids. The V and J ends lost 3 bases and 2 bases, in that order; junction bases with no gene match: 7. The CDR3 protein is CASSAQPGQGNYGYTF. In nucleotides, the CDR3 is TGTGCCAGCAGCGCCCAACCGGGACAGGGGAACTATGGCTACACCTTC.

This clonotype was recorded at least ten times. The rearrangement links TRBV5-4 to TRBJ2-1; D is perhaps TRBD2 (5 bases). CDR3 length: 15 amino acids. Germline CDR1 and CDR2: SGHNT and YYREEE (reference sequence). V gave up 0 bases and J gave up 14 bases, with 21 bases separating them. The CDR3 is CASSLVMDSHIDEFF. CDR3 DNA sequence: TGTGCCAGCAGCTTGGTTATGGACTCTCATATAGACGAGTTCTTC.

This clonotype was observed many times. This sequence joins TRBV5-1 and TRBJ2-2; D tentatively reads TRBD1 or TRBD2 (5 bases each). Germline V gives CDR1 SGHRS, CDR2 YFSETQ. The CDR3 loop spans 15 amino acids. Trimming took off 2 bases at V and 1 base at J, with 9 bases between the two ends. Here the CDR3 DNA reads TGCGCCAGCAGCTTAGGGACGAAGAACACCGGGGAGCTGTTTTTT. It specifies CASSLGTKNTGELFF.

The table lists this clonotype with many counts. This chain uses TRBV7-9 with TRBJ2-2; D is perhaps TRBD2 (5 bases). The CDR3 extends over 13 amino acids. Germline V gives CDR1 SEHNR, CDR2 FQNEAQ (reference sequence). With 5 bases removed from V and 6 bases from J, the gap between germline ends came to 10 bases. This CDR3 reads CASSPGAAGELFF. The CDR3 DNA follows: TGTGCCAGCAGCCCCGGAGCGGCCGGGGAGCTGTTTTTT.

In its sample, this clonotype was seen many times. The chain links TRBV14 to TRBJ2-7; TRBD1 might be the D (6 bases). Germline lookup yields CDR1 SGHDN and CDR2 FVKESK. Between the trimmed V and J ends, which lost 5 bases and 5 bases, there was a span of 19 bases. The CDR3 consists of 15 residues. The CDR3 bases are TGTGCCAGCAGCTCCAGCACAGGGTATCTTAACGAGCAGTACTTC. Translated, it gives CASSSSTGYLNEQYF.

Many counts were recorded for this clonotype. The chain is built from TRBV12-3 or TRBV12-4 and TRBJ1-4, with D unclear. V lost 6 bases, J lost 0 bases, and 11 bases lay in between. CDR3 length: 15 residues. This CDR3 reads CASRSSRSTNEKLFF. The CDR3 DNA reads as TGTGCCAGCAGGTCGTCCAGGTCAACTAATGAAAAACTGTTTTTT.

In this sample, this clonotype turned up many times. The chain carries TRBV11-2 and TRBJ2-7; 13 nucleotides agree with TRBD2. The junction had 2 bases not matched to a gene; V was cut back by 1 base and J by 8 bases. This CDR3 comprises 14 residues. Germline CDR1 SGHAT, CDR2 FQNNGV. The CDR3 is CASSLAGTSGKQYF. The CDR3 coding sequence is TGTGCCAGCAGCTTAGCGGGGACTAGCGGGAAGCAGTACTTC.

This clonotype came up many times. The V call is TRBV28, the J call TRBJ2-4, with D maybe TRBD1 (6 bases). This CDR3 spans 13 amino acids. V was shortened by 6 bases and J by 2 bases, with 8 bases between the two germline ends. Germline V lookup: CDR1 MDHEN, CDR2 SYDVKM. The CDR3 protein is CASRTGSKNIQYF. In nucleotides, the CDR3 is TGTGCCAGCAGAACAGGGTCCAAAAACATTCAGTACTTC.

Many counts were recorded for this clonotype. CDR3 protein: CASSLTSGGHNEQFF. CDR3 DNA: TGTGCCAGCAGCTTGACTAGCGGGGGTCACAATGAGCAGTTCTTC. The chain carries TRBV7-6 and TRBJ2-1; 12 bases agree with TRBD2. The germline CDR1 and CDR2 sequences are SGHVS and FNYEAQ. J lost 5 bases, V lost 3 bases, and 2 bases had no gene match. The CDR3 is made up of 15 amino acids.